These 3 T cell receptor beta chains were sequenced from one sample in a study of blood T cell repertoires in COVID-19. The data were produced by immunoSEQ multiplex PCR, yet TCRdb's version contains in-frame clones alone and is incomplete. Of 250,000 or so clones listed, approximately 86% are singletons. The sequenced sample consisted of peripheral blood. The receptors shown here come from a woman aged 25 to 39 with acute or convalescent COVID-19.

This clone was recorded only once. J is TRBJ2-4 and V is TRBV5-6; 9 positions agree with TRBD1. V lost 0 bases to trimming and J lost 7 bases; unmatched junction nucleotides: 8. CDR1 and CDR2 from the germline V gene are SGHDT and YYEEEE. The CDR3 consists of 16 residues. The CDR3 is CASSLGGQGLRNIQYF. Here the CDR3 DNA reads TGTGCCAGCAGCTTGGGTGGACAGGGGTTAAGGAACATTCAGTACTTC.

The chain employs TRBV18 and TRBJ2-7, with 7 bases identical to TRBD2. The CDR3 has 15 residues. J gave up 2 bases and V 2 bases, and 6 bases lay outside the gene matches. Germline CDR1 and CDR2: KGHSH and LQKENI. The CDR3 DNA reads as TGTGCCAGCTCACCAGGACTAGACGCCACCTACGAGCAGTACTTC. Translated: CASSPGLDATYEQYF.

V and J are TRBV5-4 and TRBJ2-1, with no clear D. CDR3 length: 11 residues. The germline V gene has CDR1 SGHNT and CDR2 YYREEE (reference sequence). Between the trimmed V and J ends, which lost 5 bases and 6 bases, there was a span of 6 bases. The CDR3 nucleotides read TGTGCCAGCAGTTACTCCAATGAGCAGTTCTTC. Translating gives CASSYSNEQFF.